The text below deals with one TCR beta chain. Its antigen is unidentified. This record comes from a study of response to subunit inactivated influenza vaccine. General observations from the study: The study's authors posited that every seasonal influenza vaccination enlists few new T cells.

TCRdb itself ran the RT-PCR reads through MiXCR, one entry per CDR3 protein. In the table there are some 550,000 distinct CDR3 sequences, roughly 25% of which are singletons. V lost 0 bases, J lost 0 bases, and 10 bases lay in between. CDR3 length: 16 amino acids. CDR1 is SGHRS, CDR2 YFSETQ, per germline. The same data also contributed to another study, on T cells expressing NK-cell markers. Per that study: For TCR beta, cDNA was produced by 5'RACE template switching with UMIs. Dominant NKG2C+ clonotypes made up roughly 1.0-7.0% of CD8+ T cells in a handful of donors.

Sequenced here: CD4+ T cells sorted from PBMCs, sampled approximately 13 days after vaccination. The source of this sequence is a man over 45 who received an inactivated influenza vaccine. The chain recombines TRBV5-1 with TRBJ1-3; D gene ambiguous. CDR3 nucleotides: TGCGCCAGCAGCTTGGCCGGCGGAAACTCTGGAAACACCATATATTTT. Its protein is CASSLAGGNSGNTIYF.